A single sample is the source of the 22 T cell receptor beta chains below, sequenced in a study of blood T cell repertoires in COVID-19. Some clones are missing from TCRdb's copy, which holds only in-frame ones; the method was immunoSEQ multiplex PCR. The table lists 300,000 to 400,000 clones, more than 70% of them singletons. What was sequenced was peripheral blood. The receptors shown here come from an older woman with COVID-19, enrolled during active disease.

V gene TRBV28 combines with J gene TRBJ2-7, with 10 bases fitting TRBD1. Germline trimming cut 6 bases from V and 6 bases from J; bases unmatched to any gene: 8. Per the germline V gene, CDR1 is MDHEN and CDR2 is SYDVKM. The CDR3 covers 14 residues. The CDR3 here is CASRDRGRRIEQYF. In DNA form, the CDR3 reads TGTGCCAGCAGAGACAGGGGGCGCAGGATCGAGCAGTACTTC.

The chain combines TRBV7-2 with TRBJ1-2; TRBD1 is a possible D gene (6 bases). There are 14 residues in the CDR3. Trimming shortened V by 5 bases and J by 3 bases, and 13 bases separated the two germline ends. From germline, CDR1 is SGHTA and CDR2 FQGNSA. CDR3 protein: CASSKEQGDYGYTF. CDR3 DNA sequence: TGTGCCAGCAGCAAAGAACAGGGAGACTATGGCTACACCTTC.

As to this clone: The same CDR3 is also encoded by other DNA sequences in this sample. J is TRBJ1-1 and V is TRBV11-2; D is undetermined. V gave up 0 bases and J gave up 5 bases, with 7 bases separating them. This CDR3 comprises 13 residues. Per the germline V gene, CDR1 is SGHAT and CDR2 is FQNNGV. The DNA for the CDR3 is TGTGCCAGCAGCTTAGACCGGGGAACTGAAGCTTTCTTT. Translating it yields CASSLDRGTEAFF.

The V and J genes are TRBV5-1 and TRBJ2-2; D gene uncertain. Trimming removed 6 bases from V and 4 bases from J, with 4 bases in between. The CDR3 extends over 11 amino acids. The germline gives CDR1 SGHRS, CDR2 YFSETQ. Written as DNA, the CDR3 is TGCGCCAGCACCAGCACCGGGGAGCTGTTTTTT. Translation: CASTSTGELFF. The whole variable domain, remainder taken from reference TRBV5-1 and TRBJ2-2, is KAGVTQTPRYLIKTRGQQVTLSCSPISGHRSVSWYQQTPGQGLQFLFEYFSETQRNKGNFPGRFSGRQFSNSRSEMNVSTLELGDSALYLCASTSTGELFFGEGSRLTVL.

The chain couples TRBV6-5 to TRBJ1-4; 9 bases align to TRBD1. The CDR3 consists of 15 residues. V lost 7 bases to trimming and J lost 7 bases; unmatched junction nucleotides: 10. CDR1 is MNHEY, CDR2 SVGAGI, per germline. The CDR3 bases are TGTGCCAGCACCCCAAGGGGACAGGGCGGTGAAAAACTGTTTTTT. It encodes CASTPRGQGGEKLFF.

The rearrangement links TRBV7-3 to TRBJ2-3, with unresolved D. The CDR3 totals 15 residues. V was trimmed by 4 bases and J by 0 bases, leaving 11 bases between them. Germline loops: CDR1 SGHTA, CDR2 FQGTGA. CDR3 sequence: CASSSQSPSTDTQYF. CDR3 DNA sequence: TGTGCCAGCAGCTCCCAAAGCCCGAGCACAGATACGCAGTATTTT.

This clone was observed a few times. V usage is TRBV27 and J usage is TRBJ1-6; 8 bases fit TRBD1. Per the germline V gene, CDR1 is MNHEY and CDR2 is SMNVEV (reference sequence). The CDR3 totals 14 residues. The trim removed 5 bases at V and 9 bases at J, leaving 6 bases unmatched. CDR3 protein: CASSPRDRLSPLHF. CDR3 nucleotide sequence: TGTGCCAGCAGTCCCCGGGACAGGCTTTCACCCCTCCACTTT.

A single count supports this clone. The J gene is TRBJ1-5, the V gene TRBV19; no firm D call. With 7 bases removed from V and 1 base from J, the gap between germline ends came to 14 bases. Per germline, CDR1 LNHDA and CDR2 SQIVND (reference sequence). The CDR3 contains 15 residues. The CDR3, as DNA: TGTGCCAGTACCTTTAGGCGACAAAGCAATCAGCCCCAGCATTTT. Translation gives CASTFRRQSNQPQHF.

The V call is TRBV5-1, the J call TRBJ2-7; 9 bases match TRBD1. The CDR3 spans 15 residues. The germline V gene has CDR1 SGHRS and CDR2 YFSETQ. J gave up 6 bases and V 4 bases, and 11 bases lay outside the gene matches. CDR3 sequence reads: CASSAAGTGSSEQYF. In DNA, the CDR3 is TGCGCCAGCAGCGCGGCCGGGACAGGGAGTTCCGAGCAGTACTTC.

The rearrangement uses TRBV27 and TRBJ2-5; 7 bases fit TRBD1. The length of the CDR3 is 14 residues. Unmatched junction bases numbered 10, after V lost 5 bases and J lost 7 bases. Germline V CDR1 and CDR2: MNHEY, SMNVEV (reference sequence). This CDR3 is CASSNRQGGWTQYF. In DNA, the CDR3 is TGTGCCAGCAGTAATCGACAGGGCGGTTGGACCCAGTACTTC.

This sequence joins TRBV7-2 and TRBJ2-5, with a possible D match to TRBD1 (6 bases). Germline CDR1 SGHTA, CDR2 FQGNSA. Trimming cost V 5 bases and J 7 bases, with 14 bases left between them. The CDR3 has 13 residues. As DNA, the CDR3 is TGTGCCAGCAGCCTCCAGGGGCAGGGGACCCAGTACTTC. Its translation is CASSLQGQGTQYF.

This clone was seen a handful of times. The chain employs TRBV2 and TRBJ2-2; possible D gene TRBD1, 5 bases. Germline CDR1 and CDR2: SNHLY and FYNNEI. The CDR3 runs 13 residues. V shed 8 bases and J shed 2 bases, with 9 bases lying between them. CDR3 nucleotides: TGTGCCAGCCTGGACATTAACACCGGGGAGCTGTTTTTT. It translates to CASLDINTGELFF.

The chain couples TRBV19 to TRBJ1-2, with D uncertain. Germline V gene lookup returns CDR1 LNHDA and CDR2 SQIVND (reference sequence). CDR3 length: 15 residues. V lost 7 bases and J 0 bases, leaving 15 bases between the germline ends. CDR3 residues: CASKDATAANYGYTF. The DNA for the CDR3 is TGTGCCAGTAAGGATGCGACTGCAGCTAACTATGGCTACACCTTC.

The V gene is TRBV11-2, the J gene TRBJ2-5, with 9 bases matching TRBD1. The ends lost 6 bases at V and 1 base at J; junction bases unmatched: 0. This CDR3 has 13 residues. CDR1 SGHAT and CDR2 FQNNGV come from the germline V gene. The CDR3 DNA is TGTGCCAGCAGGGGACAGGGCCAAGAGACCCAGTACTTC. Its protein is CASRGQGQETQYF.

The chain links TRBV29-1 to TRBJ2-3; a weak D match, TRBD1 (6 bases). CDR1 SQVTM and CDR2 ANQGSEA come from the germline V gene. The CDR3 has 12 amino acids. Trimming left V 6 bases short and J 1 base short, with 8 bases between. The DNA for the CDR3 is TGCAGCGTACAGGGCGGCACAGATACGCAGTATTTT. Amino acids: CSVQGGTDTQYF.

The rearrangement joins TRBV6-1 to TRBJ2-7; TRBD1 might be the D (5 bases). From germline, CDR1 is MNHNS and CDR2 SASEGT. V lost 2 bases, J lost 2 bases, and 13 bases lay in between. The CDR3 is 15 residues long. DNA of the CDR3: TGTGCCAGCAGTGAATGGGCAGGGTCTCCCTACGAGCAGTACTTC. Translated, it gives CASSEWAGSPYEQYF.

The V call is TRBV5-1, the J call TRBJ1-4; TRBD1 matches at 9 bases. The V and J ends lost 3 bases and 4 bases, in that order; junction bases with no gene match: 4. This CDR3 has 15 residues. From germline, CDR1 is SGHRS and CDR2 YFSETQ. The CDR3 DNA reads as TGCGCCAGCAGCTACGGACAGGGGCTTAATGAAAAACTGTTTTTT. Residues: CASSYGQGLNEKLFF.

The chain employs TRBV19 and TRBJ1-1; TRBD1 is a possible D gene (6 bases). The CDR3 sequence is 12 residues long. Germline CDR1 reads LNHDA; CDR2 reads SQIVND (reference sequence). V dropped 6 bases and J dropped 4 bases, with 9 bases sitting between them. CDR3 sequence (DNA): TGTGCCAGTAGGGGGACACCCACTGAAGCTTTCTTT. This translates into CASRGTPTEAFF.

The chain couples TRBV14 to TRBJ1-4; TRBD1 matches 8 bases. CDR3 length: 17 amino acids. CDR1 SGHDN and CDR2 FVKESK come from the germline V gene. Trimming cost V 2 bases and J 2 bases; bases outside gene matches: 7. As DNA, the CDR3 is TGTGCCAGCAGCCAACTTTTTGGACAGGGCACTAATGAAAAACTGTTTTTT. Translated: CASSQLFGQGTNEKLFF.

This clone was recorded a few times. CDR3 sequence (DNA): TGTGCCAGTAGGAATCGGGAGGGGGGCGTAGATCAGCCCCAGCATTTT. It translates to CASRNREGGVDQPQHF. This rearrangement joins TRBV19 to TRBJ1-5; D is perhaps TRBD1 (6 bases). The CDR3 covers 16 residues. Trimming took off 6 bases at V and 5 bases at J, with 20 bases between the two ends. Germline values: CDR1 LNHDA, CDR2 SQIVND (reference sequence).

The chain uses TRBV12-5 and TRBJ2-1; 8 nucleotides align to TRBD2. The CDR3 length is 18 residues. Germline CDR1 and CDR2: LGHNT and FRNRAP. Trimming cost V 0 bases and J 7 bases; bases outside gene matches: 14. Here the CDR3 reads CASGLVHSGGSSANEQFF. The CDR3 DNA is TGTGCTAGTGGTTTGGTACACAGCGGGGGATCGTCGGCGAATGAGCAGTTCTTC.

The chain combines TRBV5-1 with TRBJ2-5, with D possibly TRBD1 on 5 matching bases. Looked up from germline, CDR1 is SGHRS and CDR2 is YFSETQ. CDR3 size: 13 residues. The V and J ends lost 1 base and 4 bases respectively, with 8 bases between them. CDR3 DNA sequence: TGCGCCAGCAGCTTGCAGGGAACAGAGACCCAGTACTTC. Its translation: CASSLQGTETQYF.